Given below is one T cell receptor beta chain in context. Its specificity is not known. This sample stems from a study of cytomegalovirus exposure and HLA in healthy donors. Across the whole study: Researchers found that approximately 80% of under 450 genotyped donors fell within the Caucasian-associated ancestry cluster. Study observations and caveats: A cluster of highly shared sequence variants was likely a sequencing artifact. The authors assumed roughly uniform sequencing depth across donors for presence/absence analyses.

The PCR employed 60 Vbeta primers together with 13 Jbeta primers. Libraries were prepared by immunoSEQ multiplex PCR; TCRdb keeps only in-frame clonotypes and omits some of them. The data show about 110,000 clones, about four fifths seen once. CDR1 and CDR2 from the germline V gene are SGHDT and YYEEEE. CDR3 length equals 14 residues. With 2 bases removed from V and 2 bases from J, the gap between germline ends came to 10 bases. This TCR derives from a man aged 25 to 45 in good health and CMV-seropositive. Sequencing was performed on PBMCs. This chain connects TRBV5-6 to TRBJ1-2; D is uncertain. The DNA of the CDR3 is TGTGCCAGCAGCTTCAGGATTGTAAACTATGGCTACACCTTC. Translated: CASSFRIVNYGYTF.